This T cell receptor beta chain was captured in a study of blood T cell repertoires in COVID-19. Original methodology: Amplified reference gene primers provided the basis for estimating nucleated cell counts. Sequenced by immunoSEQ multiplex PCR; TCRdb stores in-frame clones only, minus some. That table gives V, J and clone size, and the DNA gave D and trimming. The data show about 46,000 clones, 70% to 90% seen once. The length of the CDR3 is 16 residues. Germline V CDR1 and CDR2: LNHDA, SQIVND (reference sequence). Trimming took off 3 bases at V and 0 bases at J, with 9 bases between the two ends. V and J are TRBV19 and TRBJ1-6, with D maybe TRBD1 (5 bases). Sequences were obtained from peripheral blood. This TCR derives from a human donor in a cohort sampled during active COVID-19. The donor label of this sample is uncertain. In DNA form, the CDR3 reads TGTGCCAGTAGTATTGGGGGGAGCTCCTATAATTCACCCCTCCACTTT. Residues: CASSIGGSSYNSPLHF. The full variable domain, its missing parts supplied by reference TRBV19 and TRBJ1-6, is DGGITQSPKYLFRKEGQNVTLSCEQNLNHDAMYWYRQDPGQGLRLIYYSQIVNDFQKGDIAEGYSVSREKKESFPLTVTSAQKNPTAFYLCASSIGGSSYNSPLHFGNGTRLTVT.